This T cell receptor (beta chain) stems from a study of blood T cells in healthy people across ages. Healthy Caucasians from Russia aged roughly 6 to 95 served as donors. Combining a sample-barcoded 5' primer with a J-beta primer mix, a second PCR ran for 7 to 11 cycles. TCRdb analysed the 5' RACE reads with MiXCR anew, one entry per CDR3 protein. The sample gives around 600,000 distinct CDR3 sequences, less than 60% of which show up once; approximately 23% is in the top ten. This TCR was sampled from an elderly man in good health. The sample was blood.

The DNA of the CDR3 is TGCGCCAGCAGCCCTACAACTTCTCACATCGGGGAGACCCAGTACTTC. This codes for CASSPTTSHIGETQYF. The V call is TRBV4-3, the J call TRBJ2-5, with D uncertain. Germline V gene data show CDR1 as LGHNA and CDR2 as YSLEER. The CDR3 sequence is 16 residues long. The V and J ends lost 4 bases and 5 bases respectively, with 20 bases between them.